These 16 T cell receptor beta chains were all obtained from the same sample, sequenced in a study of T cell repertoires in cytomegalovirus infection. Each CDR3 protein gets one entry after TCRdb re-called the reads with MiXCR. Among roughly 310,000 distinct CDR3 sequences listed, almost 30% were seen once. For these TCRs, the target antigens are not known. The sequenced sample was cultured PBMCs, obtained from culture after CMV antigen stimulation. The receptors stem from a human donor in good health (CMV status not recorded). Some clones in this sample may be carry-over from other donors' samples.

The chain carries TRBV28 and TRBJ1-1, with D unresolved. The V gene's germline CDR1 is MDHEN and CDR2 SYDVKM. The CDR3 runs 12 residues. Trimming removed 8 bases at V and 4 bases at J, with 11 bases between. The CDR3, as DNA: TGTGCCAGCCGGGGAGGCCCCACTGAAGCTTTCTTT. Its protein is CASRGGPTEAFF. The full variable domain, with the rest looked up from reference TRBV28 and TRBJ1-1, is DVKVTQSSRYLVKRTGEKVFLECVQDMDHENMFWYRQDPGLGLRLIYFSYDVKMKEKGDIPEGYSVSREKKERFSLILESASTNQTSMYLCASRGGPTEAFFGQGTRLTVV.

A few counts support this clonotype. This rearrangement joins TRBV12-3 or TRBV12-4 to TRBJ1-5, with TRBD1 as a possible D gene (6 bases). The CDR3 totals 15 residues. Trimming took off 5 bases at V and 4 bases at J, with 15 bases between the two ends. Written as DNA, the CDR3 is TGTGCCAGCAGTCAATTGACAGGAGGGAATCAGCCCCAGCATTTT. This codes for CASSQLTGGNQPQHF.

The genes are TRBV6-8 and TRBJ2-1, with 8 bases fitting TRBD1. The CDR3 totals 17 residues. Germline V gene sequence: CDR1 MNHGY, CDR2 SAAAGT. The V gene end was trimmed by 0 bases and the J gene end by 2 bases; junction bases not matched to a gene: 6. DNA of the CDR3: TGTGCCAGCAGTTACTCGAGGAGGACAGGGCCCTACAATGAGCAGTTCTTC. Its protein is CASSYSRRTGPYNEQFF.

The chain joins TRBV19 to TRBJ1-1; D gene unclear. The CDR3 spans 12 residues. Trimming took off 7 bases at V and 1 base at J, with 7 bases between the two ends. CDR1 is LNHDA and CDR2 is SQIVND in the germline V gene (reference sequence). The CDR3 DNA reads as TGTGCCAGTACGGACGGGAACACTGAAGCTTTCTTT. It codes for CASTDGNTEAFF. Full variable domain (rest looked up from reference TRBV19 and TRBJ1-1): DGGITQSPKYLFRKEGQNVTLSCEQNLNHDAMYWYRQDPGQGLRLIYYSQIVNDFQKGDIAEGYSVSREKKESFPLTVTSAQKNPTAFYLCASTDGNTEAFFGQGTRLTVV.

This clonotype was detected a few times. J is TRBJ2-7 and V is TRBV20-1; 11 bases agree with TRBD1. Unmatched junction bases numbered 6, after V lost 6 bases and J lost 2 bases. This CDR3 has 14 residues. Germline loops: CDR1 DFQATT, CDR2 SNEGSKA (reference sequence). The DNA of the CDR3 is TGCAGTGCAAGCGGACAGGGGGCTGCCTACGAGCAGTACTTC. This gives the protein CSASGQGAAYEQYF.

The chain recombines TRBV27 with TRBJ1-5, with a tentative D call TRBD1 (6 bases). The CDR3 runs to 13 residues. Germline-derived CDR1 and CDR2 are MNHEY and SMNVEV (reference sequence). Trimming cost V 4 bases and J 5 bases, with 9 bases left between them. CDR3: CASSWTVDQPQHF. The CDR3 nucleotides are TGTGCCAGCAGTTGGACAGTAGATCAGCCCCAGCATTTT.

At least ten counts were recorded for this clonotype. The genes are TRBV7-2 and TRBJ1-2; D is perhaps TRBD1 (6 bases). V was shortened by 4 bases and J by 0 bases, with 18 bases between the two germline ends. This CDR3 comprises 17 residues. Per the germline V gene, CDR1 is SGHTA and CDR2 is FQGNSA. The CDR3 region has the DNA TGTGCCAGCAGCTCGAGTATGACAGGTTGGGCTAACTATGGCTACACCTTC. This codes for CASSSSMTGWANYGYTF.

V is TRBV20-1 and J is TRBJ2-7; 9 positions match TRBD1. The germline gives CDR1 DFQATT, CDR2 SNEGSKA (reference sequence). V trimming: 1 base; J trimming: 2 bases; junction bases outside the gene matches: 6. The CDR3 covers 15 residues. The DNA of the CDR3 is TGCAGTGCTAGAGTCCTGGACAGGGGCACCTACGAGCAGTACTTC. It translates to CSARVLDRGTYEQYF.

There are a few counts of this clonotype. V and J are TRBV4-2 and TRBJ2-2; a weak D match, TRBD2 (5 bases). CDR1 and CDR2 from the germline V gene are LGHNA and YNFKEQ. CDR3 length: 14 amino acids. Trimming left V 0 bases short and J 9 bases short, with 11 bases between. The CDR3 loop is CASSQDWGARELFF. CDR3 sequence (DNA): TGTGCCAGCAGCCAAGATTGGGGAGCAAGGGAGCTGTTTTTT.

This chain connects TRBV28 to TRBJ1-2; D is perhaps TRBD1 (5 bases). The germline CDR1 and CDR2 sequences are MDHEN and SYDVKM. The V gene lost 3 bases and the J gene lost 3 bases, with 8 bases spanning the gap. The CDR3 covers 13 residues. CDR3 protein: CASSFFRDYGYTF. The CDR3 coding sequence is TGTGCCAGCAGTTTCTTCAGGGACTATGGCTACACCTTC.

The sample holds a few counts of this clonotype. This CDR3 reads CASSEGGITYEQYF. The CDR3 DNA is TGTGCCAGCAGTGAAGGTGGCATTACCTACGAGCAGTACTTC. The genes are TRBV6-1 and TRBJ2-7; D gene ambiguous. Germline CDR1 and CDR2: MNHNS and SASEGT. This CDR3 has 14 residues. V was clipped by 1 base and J by 2 bases, with 9 bases between them.

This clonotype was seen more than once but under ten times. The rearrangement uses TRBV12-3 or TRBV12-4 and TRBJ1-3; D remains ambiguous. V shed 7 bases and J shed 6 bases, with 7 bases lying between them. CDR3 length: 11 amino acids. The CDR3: CASTNKNTIYF. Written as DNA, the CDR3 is TGTGCCAGCACCAATAAAAACACCATATATTTT.

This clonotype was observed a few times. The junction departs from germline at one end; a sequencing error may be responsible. The CDR3 region is CASSSYSRNAEAFF. The DNA of the CDR3 is TGTGCCAGCAGCTCTTACTCTAGGAACGCTGAAGCTTTCTTT. This chain joins TRBV7-6 and TRBJ1-1; D ambiguous. CDR1 and CDR2 from the germline V gene are SGHVS and FNYEAQ. This CDR3 is built from 14 residues.

The CDR3 nucleotides are TGTGCCAGCAGCTTGAAAGGTGCGGGAGTAGGAGATACGCAGTATTTT. It codes for CASSLKGAGVGDTQYF. The gene calls are TRBV5-6 and TRBJ2-3, with 7 bases fitting TRBD2. The CDR3 consists of 16 residues. V shed 1 base and J 5 bases; nucleotides not matched to a gene: 10. Germline V gene data show CDR1 as SGHDT and CDR2 as YYEEEE.

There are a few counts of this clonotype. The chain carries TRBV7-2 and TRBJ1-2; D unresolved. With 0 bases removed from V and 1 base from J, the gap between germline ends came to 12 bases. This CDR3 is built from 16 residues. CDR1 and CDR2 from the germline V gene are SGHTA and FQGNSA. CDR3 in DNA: TGTGCCAGCAGCTTAGCTAGGTTAAGGATTAACTATGGCTACACCTTC. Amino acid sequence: CASSLARLRINYGYTF.

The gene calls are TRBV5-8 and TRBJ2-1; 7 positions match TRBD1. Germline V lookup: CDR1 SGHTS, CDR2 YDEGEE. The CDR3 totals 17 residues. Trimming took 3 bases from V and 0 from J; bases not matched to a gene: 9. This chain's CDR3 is CASSWGQLYSSYNEQFF. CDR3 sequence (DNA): TGTGCCAGCAGCTGGGGACAGTTGTATAGCTCCTACAATGAGCAGTTCTTC.